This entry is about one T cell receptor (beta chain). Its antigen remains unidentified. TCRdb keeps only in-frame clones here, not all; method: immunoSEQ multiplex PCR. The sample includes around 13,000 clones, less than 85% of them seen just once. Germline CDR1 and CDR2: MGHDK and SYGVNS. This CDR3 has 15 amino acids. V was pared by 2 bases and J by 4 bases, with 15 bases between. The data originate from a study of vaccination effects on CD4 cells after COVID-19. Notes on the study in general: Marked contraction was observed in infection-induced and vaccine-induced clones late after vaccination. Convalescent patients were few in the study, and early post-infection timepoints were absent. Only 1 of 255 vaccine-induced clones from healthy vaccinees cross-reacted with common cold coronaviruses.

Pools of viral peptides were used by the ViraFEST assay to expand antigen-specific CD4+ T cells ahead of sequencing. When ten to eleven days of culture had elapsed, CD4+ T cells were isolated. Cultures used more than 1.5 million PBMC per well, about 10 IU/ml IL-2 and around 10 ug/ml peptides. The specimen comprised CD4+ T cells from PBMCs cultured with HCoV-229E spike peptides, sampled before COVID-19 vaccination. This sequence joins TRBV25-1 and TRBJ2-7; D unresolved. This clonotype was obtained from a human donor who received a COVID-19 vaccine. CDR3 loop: CASSEAEVSWYEQYF. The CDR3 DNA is TGTGCCAGCAGTGAAGCTGAGGTCTCCTGGTACGAGCAGTACTTC.